This entry describes one TCR beta chain. The antigen remains unidentified. This entry belongs to a study of cytomegalovirus exposure and HLA in healthy donors. The wider study: An earlier analysis identified more than 95 million unique TCR beta sequences in about 179 million T cells.

Broader study findings: Earlier analysis yielded a pattern in which most TCR beta V segments were productive about 87% or about 30% of the time. An ancestry cluster, one associated with Asian ancestry, reportedly showed fewer N-insertions than the approximately 650-donor mean in a later analysis. Cytomegalovirus association was listed for about 160 TCR beta chains.

The CDR3 sequence is 15 residues long. Trimming took 2 bases from V and 4 from J; bases not matched to a gene: 9. Germline values: CDR1 SQVTM, CDR2 ANQGSEA. PCR was performed using 60 Vbeta and 13 Jbeta primers. Using immunoSEQ multiplex PCR, the repertoire was profiled, and TCRdb retains in-frame clones only, with some absent. The data contain under 200,000 clones, about four fifths of them singletons. The sequencing sample was made of PBMCs. This clonotype was sampled from a woman in her late teens or twenties in good health and CMV-seronegative. This chain joins TRBV29-1 and TRBJ2-5, with 8 bases that match TRBD1. The CDR3 region has the DNA TGCAGCGTTGAACTTTGGGACAGGCCCGCAGAGACCCAGTACTTC. It yields the protein CSVELWDRPAETQYF. The full variable domain, with the rest looked up from reference TRBV29-1 and TRBJ2-5, is SAVISQKPSRDICQRGTSLTIQCQVDSQVTMMFWYRQQPGQSLTLIATANQGSEATYESGFVIDKFPISRPNLTFSTLTVSNMSPEDSSIYLCSVELWDRPAETQYFGPGTRLLVL.